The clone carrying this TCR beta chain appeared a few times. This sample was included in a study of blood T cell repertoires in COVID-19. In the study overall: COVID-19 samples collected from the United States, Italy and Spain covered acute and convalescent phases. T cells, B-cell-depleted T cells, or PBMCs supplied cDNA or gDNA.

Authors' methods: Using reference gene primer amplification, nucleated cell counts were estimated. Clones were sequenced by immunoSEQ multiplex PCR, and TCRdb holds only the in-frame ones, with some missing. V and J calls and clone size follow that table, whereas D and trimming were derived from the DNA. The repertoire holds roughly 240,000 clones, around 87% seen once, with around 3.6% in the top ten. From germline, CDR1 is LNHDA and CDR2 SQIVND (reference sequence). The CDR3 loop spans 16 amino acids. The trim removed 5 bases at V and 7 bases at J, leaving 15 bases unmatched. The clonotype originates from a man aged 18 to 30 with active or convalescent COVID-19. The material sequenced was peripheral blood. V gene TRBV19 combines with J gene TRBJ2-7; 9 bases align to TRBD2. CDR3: CASSPRGSGRTGEQYF. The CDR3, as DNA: TGTGCCAGTAGTCCCCGGGGTAGCGGGAGAACTGGAGAGCAGTACTTC. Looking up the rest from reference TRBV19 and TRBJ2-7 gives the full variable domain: DGGITQSPKYLFRKEGQNVTLSCEQNLNHDAMYWYRQDPGQGLRLIYYSQIVNDFQKGDIAEGYSVSREKKESFPLTVTSAQKNPTAFYLCASSPRGSGRTGEQYFGPGTRLTVT.